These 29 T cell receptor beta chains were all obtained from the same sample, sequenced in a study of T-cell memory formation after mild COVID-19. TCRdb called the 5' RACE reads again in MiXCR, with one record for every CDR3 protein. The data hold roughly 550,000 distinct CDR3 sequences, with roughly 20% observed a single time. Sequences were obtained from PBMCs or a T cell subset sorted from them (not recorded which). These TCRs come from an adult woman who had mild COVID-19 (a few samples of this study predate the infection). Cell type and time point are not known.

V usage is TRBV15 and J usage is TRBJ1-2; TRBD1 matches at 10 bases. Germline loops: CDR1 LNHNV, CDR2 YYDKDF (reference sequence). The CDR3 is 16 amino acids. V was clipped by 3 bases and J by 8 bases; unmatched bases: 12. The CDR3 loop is CATSSLGTGASYGYTF. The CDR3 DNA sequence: TGTGCCACCAGCAGCCTCGGGACAGGGGCTTCCTACGGCTACACCTTC.

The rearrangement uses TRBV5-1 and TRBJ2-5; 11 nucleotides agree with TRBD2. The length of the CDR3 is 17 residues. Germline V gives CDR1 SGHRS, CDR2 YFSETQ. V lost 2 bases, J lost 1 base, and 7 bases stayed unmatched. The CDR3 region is CASSFPSTSGTQETQYF. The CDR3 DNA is TGCGCCAGCAGCTTTCCTTCGACTAGCGGGACCCAAGAGACCCAGTACTTC.

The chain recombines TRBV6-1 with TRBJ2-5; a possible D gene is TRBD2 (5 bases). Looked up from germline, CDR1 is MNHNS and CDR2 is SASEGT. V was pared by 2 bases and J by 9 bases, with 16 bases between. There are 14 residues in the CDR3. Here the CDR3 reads CASSEYPVSEAQYF. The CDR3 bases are TGTGCCAGCAGTGAATACCCGGTCTCGGAGGCCCAGTACTTC.

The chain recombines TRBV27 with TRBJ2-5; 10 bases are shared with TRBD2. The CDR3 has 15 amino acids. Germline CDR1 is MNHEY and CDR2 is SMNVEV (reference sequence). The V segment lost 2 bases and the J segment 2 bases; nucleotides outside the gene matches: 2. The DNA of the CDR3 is TGTGCCAGCAGTTTAATACTAGCGGGACAAGAGACCCAGTACTTC. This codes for CASSLILAGQETQYF.

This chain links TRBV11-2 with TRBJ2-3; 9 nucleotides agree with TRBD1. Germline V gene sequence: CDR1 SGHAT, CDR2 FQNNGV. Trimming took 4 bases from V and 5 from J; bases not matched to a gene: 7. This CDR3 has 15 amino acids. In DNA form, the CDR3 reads TGTGCCAGCAGCTCCACAGGGGGCTGGAGAGATACGCAGTATTTT. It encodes CASSSTGGWRDTQYF.

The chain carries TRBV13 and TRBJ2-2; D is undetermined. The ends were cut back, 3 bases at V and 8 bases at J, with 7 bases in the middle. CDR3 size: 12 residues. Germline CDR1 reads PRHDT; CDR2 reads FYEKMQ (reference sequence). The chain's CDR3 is CASSFPWGELFF. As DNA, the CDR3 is TGTGCCAGCAGCTTCCCATGGGGGGAGCTGTTTTTT.

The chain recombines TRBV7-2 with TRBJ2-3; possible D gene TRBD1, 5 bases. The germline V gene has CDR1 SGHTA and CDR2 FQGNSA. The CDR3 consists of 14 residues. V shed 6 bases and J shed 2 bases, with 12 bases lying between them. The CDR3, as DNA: TGTGCCAGCAGAAGGCAGGGCCTCACAGATACGCAGTATTTT. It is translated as CASRRQGLTDTQYF. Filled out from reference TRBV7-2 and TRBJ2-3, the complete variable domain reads GAGVSQSPSNKVTEKGKDVELRCDPISGHTALYWYRQSLGQGLEFLIYFQGNSAPDKSGLPSDRFSAERTGGSVSTLTIQRTQQEDSAVYLCASRRQGLTDTQYFGPGTRLTVL.

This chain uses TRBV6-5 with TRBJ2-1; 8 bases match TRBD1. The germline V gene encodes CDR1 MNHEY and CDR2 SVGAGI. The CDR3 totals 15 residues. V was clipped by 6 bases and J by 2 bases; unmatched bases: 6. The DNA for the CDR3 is TGTGCCAGCAGCTCCGAACAGGGGGCCTACAATGAGCAGTTCTTC. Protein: CASSSEQGAYNEQFF.

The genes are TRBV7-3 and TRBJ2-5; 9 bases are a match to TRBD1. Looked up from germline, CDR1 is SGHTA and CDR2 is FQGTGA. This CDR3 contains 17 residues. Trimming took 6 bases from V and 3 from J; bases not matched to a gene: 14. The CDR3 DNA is TGTGCCAGCAGTTCCAGTCGAGGACAGGGGACCAAAGAGACCCAGTACTTC. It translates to CASSSSRGQGTKETQYF.

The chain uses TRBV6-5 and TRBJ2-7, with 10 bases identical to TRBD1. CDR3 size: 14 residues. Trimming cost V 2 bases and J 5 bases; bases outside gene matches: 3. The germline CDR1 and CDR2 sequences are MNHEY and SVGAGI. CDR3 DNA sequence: TGTGCCAGCAGTTACAGACAGGGGGCAAACGAGCAGTACTTC. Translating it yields CASSYRQGANEQYF.

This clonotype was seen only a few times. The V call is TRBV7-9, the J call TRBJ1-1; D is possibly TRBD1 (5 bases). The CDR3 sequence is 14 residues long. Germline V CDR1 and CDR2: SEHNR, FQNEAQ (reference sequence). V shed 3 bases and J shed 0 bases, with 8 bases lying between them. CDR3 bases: TGTGCCAGCAGCTTTGGGGACCTGAACACTGAAGCTTTCTTT. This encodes CASSFGDLNTEAFF. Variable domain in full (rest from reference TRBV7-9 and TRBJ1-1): DTGVSQNPRHKITKRGQNVTFRCDPISEHNRLYWYRQTLGQGPEFLTYFQNEAQLEKSRLLSDRFSAERPKGSFSTLEIQRTEQGDSAMYLCASSFGDLNTEAFFGQGTRLTVV.

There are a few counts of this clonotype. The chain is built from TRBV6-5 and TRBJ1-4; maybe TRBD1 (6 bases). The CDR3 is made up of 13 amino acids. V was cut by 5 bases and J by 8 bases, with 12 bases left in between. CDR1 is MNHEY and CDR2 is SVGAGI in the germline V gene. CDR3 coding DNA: TGTGCCAGCAGTGATCCAGGGGTGGAAAAACTGTTTTTT. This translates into CASSDPGVEKLFF.

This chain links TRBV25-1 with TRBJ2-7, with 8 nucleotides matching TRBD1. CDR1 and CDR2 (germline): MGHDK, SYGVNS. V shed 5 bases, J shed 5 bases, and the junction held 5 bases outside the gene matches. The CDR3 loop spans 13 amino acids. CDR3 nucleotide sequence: TGTGCCAGCAGTCGAGGACAGGGCCACGAGCAGTACTTC. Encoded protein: CASSRGQGHEQYF.

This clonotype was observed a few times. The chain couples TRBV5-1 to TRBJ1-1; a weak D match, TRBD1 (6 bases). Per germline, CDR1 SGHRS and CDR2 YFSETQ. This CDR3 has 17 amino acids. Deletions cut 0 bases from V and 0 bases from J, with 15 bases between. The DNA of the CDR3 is TGCGCCAGCAGCTTGGTGTACCGGGACATTTTGAACACTGAAGCTTTCTTT. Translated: CASSLVYRDILNTEAFF.

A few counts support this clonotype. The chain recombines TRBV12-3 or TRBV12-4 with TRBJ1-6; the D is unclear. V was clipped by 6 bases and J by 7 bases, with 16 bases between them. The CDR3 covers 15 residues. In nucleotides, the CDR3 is TGTGCCAGCAGCTACTATACGGGCTTCAATTCACCCCTCCACTTT. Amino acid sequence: CASSYYTGFNSPLHF.

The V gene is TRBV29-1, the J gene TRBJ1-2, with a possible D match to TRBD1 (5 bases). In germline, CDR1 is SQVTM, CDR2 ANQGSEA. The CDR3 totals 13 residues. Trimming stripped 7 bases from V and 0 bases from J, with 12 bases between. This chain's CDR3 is CSAPTDPNYGYTF. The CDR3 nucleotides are TGCAGCGCTCCGACAGACCCTAACTATGGCTACACCTTC.

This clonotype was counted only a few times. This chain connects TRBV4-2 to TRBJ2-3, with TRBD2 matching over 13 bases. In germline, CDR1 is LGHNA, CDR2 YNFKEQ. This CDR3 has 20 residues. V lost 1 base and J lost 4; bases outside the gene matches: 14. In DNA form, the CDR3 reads TGTGCCAGCAGCCAAGTGATCGGGACTAGCGGGACCGCTAGCCCAGATACGCAGTATTTT. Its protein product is CASSQVIGTSGTASPDTQYF.

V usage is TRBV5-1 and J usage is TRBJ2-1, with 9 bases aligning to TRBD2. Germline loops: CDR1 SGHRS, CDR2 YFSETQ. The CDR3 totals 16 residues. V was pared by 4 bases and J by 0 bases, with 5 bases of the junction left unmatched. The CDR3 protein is CASSDQRGASYNEQFF. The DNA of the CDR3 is TGCGCCAGCAGCGACCAGCGGGGGGCCTCCTACAATGAGCAGTTCTTC.

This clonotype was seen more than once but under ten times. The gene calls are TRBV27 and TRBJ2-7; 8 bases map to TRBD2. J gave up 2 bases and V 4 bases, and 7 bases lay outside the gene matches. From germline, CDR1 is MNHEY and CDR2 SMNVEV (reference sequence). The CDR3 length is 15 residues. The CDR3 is CASSSTSGITYEQYF. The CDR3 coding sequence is TGTGCCAGCAGTTCCACTAGCGGCATTACCTACGAGCAGTACTTC.

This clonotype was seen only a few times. The CDR3, as DNA: TGCGCCAGCAGCCAAGGGGCAGCTTTAACTGAAGCTTTCTTT. Amino acid sequence: CASSQGAALTEAFF. The chain recombines TRBV4-3 with TRBJ1-1, with unresolved D. V lost 1 base, J lost 5 bases, and 11 bases lay in between. The CDR3 has 14 amino acids. Germline V gives CDR1 LGHNA, CDR2 YSLEER.

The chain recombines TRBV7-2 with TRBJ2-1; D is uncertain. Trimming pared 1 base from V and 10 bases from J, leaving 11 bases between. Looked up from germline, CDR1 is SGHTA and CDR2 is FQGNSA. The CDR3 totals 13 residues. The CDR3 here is CASSLVLGQEQFF. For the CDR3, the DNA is TGTGCCAGCAGCTTAGTTCTAGGTCAAGAGCAGTTCTTC.

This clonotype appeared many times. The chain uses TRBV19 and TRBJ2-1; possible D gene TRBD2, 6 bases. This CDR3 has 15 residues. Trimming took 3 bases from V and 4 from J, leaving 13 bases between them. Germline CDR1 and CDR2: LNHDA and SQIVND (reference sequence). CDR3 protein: CASSMTRYGYNEQFF. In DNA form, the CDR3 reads TGTGCCAGTAGTATGACTAGGTATGGGTACAATGAGCAGTTCTTC. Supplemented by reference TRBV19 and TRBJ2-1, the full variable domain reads DGGITQSPKYLFRKEGQNVTLSCEQNLNHDAMYWYRQDPGQGLRLIYYSQIVNDFQKGDIAEGYSVSREKKESFPLTVTSAQKNPTAFYLCASSMTRYGYNEQFFGPGTRLTVL.

CDR3 DNA sequence: TGTGCCAGCAGCTCCCATTCCGGCTACACCTTC. Translating gives CASSSHSGYTF. The chain recombines TRBV7-9 with TRBJ1-2; D is unclear. The germline V and J ends were trimmed by 4 bases and 8 bases, with 8 bases remaining between them. Germline V gene data show CDR1 as SEHNR and CDR2 as FQNEAQ (reference sequence). This CDR3 is built from 11 residues. Full variable domain (rest looked up from reference TRBV7-9 and TRBJ1-2): DTGVSQNPRHKITKRGQNVTFRCDPISEHNRLYWYRQTLGQGPEFLTYFQNEAQLEKSRLLSDRFSAERPKGSFSTLEIQRTEQGDSAMYLCASSSHSGYTFGSGTRLTVV.

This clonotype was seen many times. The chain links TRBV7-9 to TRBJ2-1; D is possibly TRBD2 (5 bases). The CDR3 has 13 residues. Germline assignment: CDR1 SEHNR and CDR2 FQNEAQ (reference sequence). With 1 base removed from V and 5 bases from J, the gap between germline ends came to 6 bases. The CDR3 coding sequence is TGTGCCAGCAGCTTAGTGGGAGACAATGAGCAGTTCTTC. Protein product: CASSLVGDNEQFF.

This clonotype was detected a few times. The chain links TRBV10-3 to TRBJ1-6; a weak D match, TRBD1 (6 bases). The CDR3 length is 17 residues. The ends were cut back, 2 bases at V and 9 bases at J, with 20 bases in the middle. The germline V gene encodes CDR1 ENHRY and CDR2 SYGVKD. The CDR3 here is CAISELGPRQVGSPLHF. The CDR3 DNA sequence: TGTGCCATCAGTGAGCTGGGTCCCAGACAGGTCGGTTCACCCCTCCACTTT.

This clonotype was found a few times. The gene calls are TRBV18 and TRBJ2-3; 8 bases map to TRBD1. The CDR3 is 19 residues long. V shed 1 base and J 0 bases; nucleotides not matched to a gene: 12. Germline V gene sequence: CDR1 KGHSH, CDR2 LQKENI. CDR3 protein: CASSPLGQGGRKSTDTQYF. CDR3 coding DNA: TGTGCCAGCTCACCACTAGGACAGGGAGGCAGGAAAAGCACAGATACGCAGTATTTT.

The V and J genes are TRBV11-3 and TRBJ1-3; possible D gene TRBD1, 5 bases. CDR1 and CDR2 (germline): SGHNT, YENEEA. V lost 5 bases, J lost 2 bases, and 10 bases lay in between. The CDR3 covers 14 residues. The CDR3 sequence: CASSISGAGNTIYF. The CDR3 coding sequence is TGTGCCAGCAGCATCTCGGGGGCTGGAAACACCATATATTTT.

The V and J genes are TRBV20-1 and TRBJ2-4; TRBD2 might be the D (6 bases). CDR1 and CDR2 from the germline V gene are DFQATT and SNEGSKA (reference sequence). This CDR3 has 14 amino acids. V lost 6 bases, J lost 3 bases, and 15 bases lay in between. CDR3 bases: TGCAGTGCGGAAACTAGCAGTGGCAAAAACATTCAGTACTTC. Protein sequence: CSAETSSGKNIQYF.

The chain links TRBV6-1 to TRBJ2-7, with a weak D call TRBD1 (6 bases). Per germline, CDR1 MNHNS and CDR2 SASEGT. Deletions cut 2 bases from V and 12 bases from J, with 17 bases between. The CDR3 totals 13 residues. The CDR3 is CASSERLQGRRYF. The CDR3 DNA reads TGTGCCAGCAGTGAACGGCTTCAGGGGAGACGGTACTTC.